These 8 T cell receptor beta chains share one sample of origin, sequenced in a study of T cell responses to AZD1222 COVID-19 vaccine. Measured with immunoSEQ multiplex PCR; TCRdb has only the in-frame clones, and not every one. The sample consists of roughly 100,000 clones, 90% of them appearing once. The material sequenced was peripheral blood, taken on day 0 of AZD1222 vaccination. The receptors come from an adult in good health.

The CDR3 loop is CASSPSREAIYF. CDR3 coding DNA: TGTGCCAGCAGCCCCTCCAGGGAAGCCATATATTTT. The chain uses TRBV7-2 and TRBJ1-3; the D gene is possibly TRBD1 (5 bases). Germline V CDR1 and CDR2: SGHTA, FQGNSA. This CDR3 comprises 12 residues. V lost 5 bases and J 11 bases, leaving 13 bases between the germline ends.

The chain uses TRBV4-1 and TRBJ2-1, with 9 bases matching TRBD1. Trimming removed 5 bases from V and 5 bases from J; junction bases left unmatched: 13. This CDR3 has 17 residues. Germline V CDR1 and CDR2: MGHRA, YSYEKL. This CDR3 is CASSFPGTGLLDNEQFF. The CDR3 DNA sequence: TGCGCCAGCAGCTTCCCCGGGACAGGGTTATTGGACAATGAGCAGTTCTTC.

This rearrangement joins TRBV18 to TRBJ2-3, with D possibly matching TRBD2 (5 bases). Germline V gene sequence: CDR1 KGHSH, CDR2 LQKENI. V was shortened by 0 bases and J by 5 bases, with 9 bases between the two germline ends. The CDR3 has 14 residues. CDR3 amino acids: CASSPPGRGDTQYF. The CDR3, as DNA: TGTGCCAGCTCACCACCGGGTCGGGGAGATACGCAGTATTTT.

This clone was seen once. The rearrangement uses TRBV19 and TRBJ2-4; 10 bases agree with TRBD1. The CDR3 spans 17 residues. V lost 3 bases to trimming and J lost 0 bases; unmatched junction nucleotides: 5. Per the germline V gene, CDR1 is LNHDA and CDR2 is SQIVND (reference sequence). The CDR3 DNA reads TGTGCCAGTAGTATTCAAGGACAGGGGGGAGCCAAAAACATTCAGTACTTC. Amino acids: CASSIQGQGGAKNIQYF.

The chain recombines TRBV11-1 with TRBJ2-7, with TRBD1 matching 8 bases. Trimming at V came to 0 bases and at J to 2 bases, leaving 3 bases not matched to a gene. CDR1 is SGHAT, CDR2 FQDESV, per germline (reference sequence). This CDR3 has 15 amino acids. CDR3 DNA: TGTGCCAGCAGCTTAGCTGGGACAGGCGCCTACGAGCAGTACTTC. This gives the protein CASSLAGTGAYEQYF.

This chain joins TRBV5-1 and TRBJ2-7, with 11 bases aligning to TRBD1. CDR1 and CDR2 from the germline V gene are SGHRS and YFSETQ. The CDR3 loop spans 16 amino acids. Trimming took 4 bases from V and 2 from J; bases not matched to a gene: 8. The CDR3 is CASSRGQGASPYEQYF. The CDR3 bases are TGCGCCAGCAGCCGAGGACAGGGGGCGAGCCCCTACGAGCAGTACTTC.

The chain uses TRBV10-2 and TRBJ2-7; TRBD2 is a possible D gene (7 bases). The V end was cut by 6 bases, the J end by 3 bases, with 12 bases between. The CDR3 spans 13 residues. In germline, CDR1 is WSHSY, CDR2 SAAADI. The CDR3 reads CASSGGQIYEQYF. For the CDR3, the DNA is TGCGCCAGCAGCGGGGGGCAGATCTACGAGCAGTACTTC.

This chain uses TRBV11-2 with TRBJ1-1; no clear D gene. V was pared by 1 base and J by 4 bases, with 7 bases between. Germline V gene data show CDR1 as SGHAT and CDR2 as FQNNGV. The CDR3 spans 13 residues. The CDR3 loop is CASSLVVITEAFF. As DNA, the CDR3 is TGTGCCAGCAGCTTAGTGGTTATCACTGAAGCTTTCTTT.